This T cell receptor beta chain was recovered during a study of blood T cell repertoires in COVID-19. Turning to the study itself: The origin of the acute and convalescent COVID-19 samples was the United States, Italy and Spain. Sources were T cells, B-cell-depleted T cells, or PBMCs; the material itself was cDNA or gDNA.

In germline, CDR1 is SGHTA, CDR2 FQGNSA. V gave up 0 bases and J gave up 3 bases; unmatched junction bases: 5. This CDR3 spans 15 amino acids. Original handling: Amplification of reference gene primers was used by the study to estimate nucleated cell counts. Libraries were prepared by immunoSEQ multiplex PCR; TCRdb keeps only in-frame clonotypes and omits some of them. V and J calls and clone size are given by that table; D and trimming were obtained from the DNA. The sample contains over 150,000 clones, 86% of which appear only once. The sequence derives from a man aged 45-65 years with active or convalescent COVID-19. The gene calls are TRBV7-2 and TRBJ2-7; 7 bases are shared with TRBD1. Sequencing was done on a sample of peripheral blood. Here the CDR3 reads CASSLAGGAVYEQYF. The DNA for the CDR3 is TGTGCCAGCAGCTTAGCAGGGGGCGCGGTCTACGAGCAGTACTTC.